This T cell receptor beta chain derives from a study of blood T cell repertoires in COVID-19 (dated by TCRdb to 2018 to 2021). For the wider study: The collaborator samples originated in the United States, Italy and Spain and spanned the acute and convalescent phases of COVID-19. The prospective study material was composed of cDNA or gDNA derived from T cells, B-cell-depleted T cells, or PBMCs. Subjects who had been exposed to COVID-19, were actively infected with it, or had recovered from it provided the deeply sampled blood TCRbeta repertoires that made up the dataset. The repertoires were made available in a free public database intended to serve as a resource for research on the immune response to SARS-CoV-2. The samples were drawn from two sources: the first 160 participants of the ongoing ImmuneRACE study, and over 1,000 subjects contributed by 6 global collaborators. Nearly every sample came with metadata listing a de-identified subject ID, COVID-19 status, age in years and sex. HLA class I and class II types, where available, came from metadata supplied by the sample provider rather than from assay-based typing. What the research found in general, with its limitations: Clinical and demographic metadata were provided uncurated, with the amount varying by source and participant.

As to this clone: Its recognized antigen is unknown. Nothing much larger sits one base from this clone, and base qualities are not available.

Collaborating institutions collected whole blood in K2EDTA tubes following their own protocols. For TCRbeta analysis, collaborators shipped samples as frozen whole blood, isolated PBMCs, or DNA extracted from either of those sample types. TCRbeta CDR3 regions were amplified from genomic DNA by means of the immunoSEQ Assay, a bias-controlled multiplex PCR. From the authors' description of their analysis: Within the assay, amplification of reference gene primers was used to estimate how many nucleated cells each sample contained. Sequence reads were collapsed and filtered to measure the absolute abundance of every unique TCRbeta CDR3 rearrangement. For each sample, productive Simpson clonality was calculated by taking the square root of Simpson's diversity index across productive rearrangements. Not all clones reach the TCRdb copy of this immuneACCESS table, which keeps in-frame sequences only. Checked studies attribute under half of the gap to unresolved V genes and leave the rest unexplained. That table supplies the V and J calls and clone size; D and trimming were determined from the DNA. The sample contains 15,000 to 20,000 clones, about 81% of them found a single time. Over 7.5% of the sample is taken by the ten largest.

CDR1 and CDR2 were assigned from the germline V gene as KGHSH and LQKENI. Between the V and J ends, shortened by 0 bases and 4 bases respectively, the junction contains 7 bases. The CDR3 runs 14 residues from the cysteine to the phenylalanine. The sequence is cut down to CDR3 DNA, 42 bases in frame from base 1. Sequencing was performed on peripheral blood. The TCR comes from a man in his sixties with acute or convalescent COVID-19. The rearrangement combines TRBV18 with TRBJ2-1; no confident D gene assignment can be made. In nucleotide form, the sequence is TGTGCCAGCTCACCACCTAGTTCTTACAATGAGCAGTTCTTC. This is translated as CASSPPSSYNEQFF. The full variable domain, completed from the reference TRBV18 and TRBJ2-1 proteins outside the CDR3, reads NAGVMQNPRHLVRRRGQEARLRCSPMKGHSHVYWYRQLPEEGLKFMVYLQKENIIDESGMPKERFSAEFPKEGPSILRIQQVVRGDSAAYFCASSPPSSYNEQFFGPGTRLTVL.